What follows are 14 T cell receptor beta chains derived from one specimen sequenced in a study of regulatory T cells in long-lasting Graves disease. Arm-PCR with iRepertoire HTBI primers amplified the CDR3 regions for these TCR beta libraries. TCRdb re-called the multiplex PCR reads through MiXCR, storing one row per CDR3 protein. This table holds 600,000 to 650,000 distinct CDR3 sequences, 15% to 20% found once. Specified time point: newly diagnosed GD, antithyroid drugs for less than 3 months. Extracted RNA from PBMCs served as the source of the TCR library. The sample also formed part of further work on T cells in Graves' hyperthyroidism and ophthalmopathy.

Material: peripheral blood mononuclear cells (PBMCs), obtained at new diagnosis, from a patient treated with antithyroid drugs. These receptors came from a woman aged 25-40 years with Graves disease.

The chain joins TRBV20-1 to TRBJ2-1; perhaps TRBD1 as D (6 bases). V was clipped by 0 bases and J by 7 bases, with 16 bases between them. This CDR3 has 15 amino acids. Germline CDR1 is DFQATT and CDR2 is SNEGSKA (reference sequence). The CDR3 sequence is CSARDPWGHQNEQFF. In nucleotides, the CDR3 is TGCAGTGCTAGAGATCCGTGGGGACACCAGAATGAGCAGTTCTTC.

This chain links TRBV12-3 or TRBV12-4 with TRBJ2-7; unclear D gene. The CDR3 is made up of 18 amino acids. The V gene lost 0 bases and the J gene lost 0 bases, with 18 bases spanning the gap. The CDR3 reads CASSLAGWSQGYSYEQYF. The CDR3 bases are TGTGCCAGCAGTTTAGCGGGGTGGAGCCAAGGCTACTCCTACGAGCAGTACTTC.

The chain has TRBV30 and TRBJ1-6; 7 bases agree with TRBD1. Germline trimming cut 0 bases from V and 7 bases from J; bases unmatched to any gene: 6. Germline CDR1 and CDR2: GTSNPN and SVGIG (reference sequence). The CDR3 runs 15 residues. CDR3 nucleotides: TGTGCCTGGAGTGTAGGGGGCTCTCGAAATTCACCCCTCCACTTT. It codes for CAWSVGGSRNSPLHF.

CDR3 sequence: CASSPRQAQDYEQYF. CDR3 sequence (DNA): TGTGCCAGCTCACCACGCCAGGCTCAGGACTACGAGCAGTACTTC. This chain connects TRBV18 to TRBJ2-7; D ambiguous. Trimming took off 1 base at V and 3 bases at J, with 13 bases between the two ends. Germline loops: CDR1 KGHSH, CDR2 LQKENI. CDR3 length equals 15 residues.

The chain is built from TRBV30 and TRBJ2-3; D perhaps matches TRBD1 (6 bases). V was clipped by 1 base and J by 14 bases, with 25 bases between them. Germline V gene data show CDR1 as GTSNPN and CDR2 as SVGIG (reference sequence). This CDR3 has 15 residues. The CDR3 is CAWSAIQGVLNKLYF. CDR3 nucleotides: TGTGCCTGGAGTGCCATACAGGGCGTTCTCAACAAACTGTATTTT.

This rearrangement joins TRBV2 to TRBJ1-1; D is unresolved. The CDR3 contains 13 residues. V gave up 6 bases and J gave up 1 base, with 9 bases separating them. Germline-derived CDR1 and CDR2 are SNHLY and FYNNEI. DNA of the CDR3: TGTGCCAGCAGGCCTGTGGAGAACACTGAAGCTTTCTTT. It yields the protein CASRPVENTEAFF.

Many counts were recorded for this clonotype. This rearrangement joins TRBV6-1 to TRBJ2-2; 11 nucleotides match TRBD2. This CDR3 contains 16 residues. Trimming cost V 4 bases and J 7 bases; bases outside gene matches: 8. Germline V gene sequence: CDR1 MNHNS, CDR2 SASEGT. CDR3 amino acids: CASSGELAGAVGELFF. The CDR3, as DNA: TGTGCCAGCAGTGGTGAACTAGCGGGAGCGGTCGGGGAGCTGTTTTTT.

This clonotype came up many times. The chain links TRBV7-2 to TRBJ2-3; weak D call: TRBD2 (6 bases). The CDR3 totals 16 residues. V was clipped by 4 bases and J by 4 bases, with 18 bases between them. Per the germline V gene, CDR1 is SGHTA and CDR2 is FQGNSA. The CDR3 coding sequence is TGTGCCAGCAGCTGGGGGGTATACACGGACGCAGATACGCAGTATTTT. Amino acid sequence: CASSWGVYTDADTQYF.

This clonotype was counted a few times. The DNA for the CDR3 is TGTGCCAGCTTTCCTCCCAACCAAGAGACCCAGTACTTC. This gives the protein CASFPPNQETQYF. The chain is built from TRBV5-6 and TRBJ2-5, with D hard to call. The germline gives CDR1 SGHDT, CDR2 YYEEEE. V dropped 7 bases and J dropped 0 bases, with 10 bases sitting between them. The CDR3 spans 13 residues.

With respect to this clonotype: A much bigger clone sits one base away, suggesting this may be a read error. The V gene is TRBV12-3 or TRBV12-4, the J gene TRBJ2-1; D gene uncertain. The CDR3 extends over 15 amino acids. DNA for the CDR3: TGTGCCAGCAGTTATCGGCACCAGACCCTCAATGAGCAGCTCTTC. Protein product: CASSYRHQTLNEQLF.

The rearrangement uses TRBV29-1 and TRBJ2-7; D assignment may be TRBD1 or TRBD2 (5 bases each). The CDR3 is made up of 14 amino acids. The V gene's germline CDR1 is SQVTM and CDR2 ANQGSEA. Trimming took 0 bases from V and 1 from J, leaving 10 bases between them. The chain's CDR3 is CSVEERGASYEQYF. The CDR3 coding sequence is TGCAGCGTTGAAGAAAGGGGAGCTTCCTACGAGCAGTACTTC.

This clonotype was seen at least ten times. CDR3 loop: CASSLILGTSGQETQYF. CDR3 in DNA: TGTGCCAGCAGCTTAATCCTCGGGACTAGCGGACAAGAGACCCAGTACTTC. The chain uses TRBV12-3 or TRBV12-4 and TRBJ2-5; 11 bases are shared with TRBD2. The junction had 11 bases not matched to a gene; V was cut back by 6 bases and J by 2 bases. This CDR3 comprises 17 residues.

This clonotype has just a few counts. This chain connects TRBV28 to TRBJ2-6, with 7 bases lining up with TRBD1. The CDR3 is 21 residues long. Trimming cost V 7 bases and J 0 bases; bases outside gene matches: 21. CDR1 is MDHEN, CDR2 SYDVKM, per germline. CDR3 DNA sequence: TGTGCCAGCACTAAGACAGGGATGCGCGCAAGACGAAGCTCTGGGGCCAACGTCCTGACTTTC. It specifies CASTKTGMRARRSSGANVLTF.

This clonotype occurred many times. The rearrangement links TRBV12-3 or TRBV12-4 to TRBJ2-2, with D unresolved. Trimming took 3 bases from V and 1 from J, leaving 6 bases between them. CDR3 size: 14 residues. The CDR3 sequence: CASSFFGNTGELFF. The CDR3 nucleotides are TGTGCCAGCAGTTTCTTTGGGAACACCGGGGAGCTGTTTTTT.